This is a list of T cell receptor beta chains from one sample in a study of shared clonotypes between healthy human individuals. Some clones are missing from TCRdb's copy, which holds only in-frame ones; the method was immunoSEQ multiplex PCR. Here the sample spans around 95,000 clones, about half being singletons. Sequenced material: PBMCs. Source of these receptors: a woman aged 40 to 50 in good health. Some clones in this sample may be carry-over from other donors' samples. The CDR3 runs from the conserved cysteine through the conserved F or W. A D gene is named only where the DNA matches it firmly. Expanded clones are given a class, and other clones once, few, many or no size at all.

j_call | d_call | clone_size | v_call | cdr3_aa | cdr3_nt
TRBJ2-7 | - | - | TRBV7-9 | CASSSGFYEQYF | TGTGCCAGCAGCTCTGGTTTCTACGAGCAGTACTTC
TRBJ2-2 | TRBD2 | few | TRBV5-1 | CASSLLAGSQDGGELFF | TGCGCCAGCAGCTTGTTAGCGGGATCGCAAGATGGCGGGGAGCTGTTTTTT
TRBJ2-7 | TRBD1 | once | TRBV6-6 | CASKAGTGGYEQYF | TGTGCCAGCAAGGCAGGGACAGGGGGGTACGAGCAGTACTTC
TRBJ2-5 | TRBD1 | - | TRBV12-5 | CASGPGQPLETQYF | TGTGCTAGTGGTCCGGGACAGCCTTTGGAGACCCAGTACTTC
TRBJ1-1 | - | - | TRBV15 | CATSRNVNTEAFF | TGTGCCACCAGCAGAAATGTGAACACTGAAGCTTTCTTT
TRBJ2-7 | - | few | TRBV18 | CASSPVGLGEQYF | TGTGCCAGCTCACCAGTGGGGTTGGGAGAGCAGTACTTC
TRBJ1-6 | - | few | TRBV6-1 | CASSDIRGSSLHF | TGTGCCAGCAGTGATATTAGGGGGTCGTCCCTCCACTTT
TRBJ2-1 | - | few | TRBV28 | CASSFSHNEQFF | TGTGCCAGCAGTTTTAGCCACAATGAGCAGTTCTTC
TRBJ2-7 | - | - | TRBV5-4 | CASSAHGGSYEQYF | TGTGCCAGCAGCGCCCATGGAGGGTCCTACGAGCAGTACTTC
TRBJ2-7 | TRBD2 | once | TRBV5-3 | CARSPPGLRGSSYEQYF | TGTGCCAGAAGCCCTCCGGGGCTGCGGGGGAGCTCCTACGAGCAGTACTTC
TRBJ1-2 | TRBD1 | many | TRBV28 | CASSSPGQPNYGYTF | TGTGCCAGCAGTTCCCCGGGACAGCCTAACTATGGCTACACCTTC
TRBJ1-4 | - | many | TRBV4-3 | CASSQDSGEKLFF | TGCGCCAGCAGCCAAGATAGTGGTGAAAAACTGTTTTTT
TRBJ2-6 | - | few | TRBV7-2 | CASNPQGGANVLTF | TGTGCCAGCAACCCCCAGGGTGGGGCCAACGTCCTGACTTTC
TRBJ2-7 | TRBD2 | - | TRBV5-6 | CASSATSERQYF | TGTGCCAGCAGCGCAACTAGCGAGAGGCAGTACTTC
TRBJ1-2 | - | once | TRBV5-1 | CASSLWARGGQDGYTF | TGCGCCAGCAGCTTGTGGGCTCGCGGGGGCCAGGATGGCTACACCTTC
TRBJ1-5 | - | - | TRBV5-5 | CASSFRVNQPQHF | TGTGCCAGCAGCTTCAGGGTTAATCAGCCCCAGCATTTT
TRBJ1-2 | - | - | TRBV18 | CASSPGSEGYTF | TGTGCCAGCTCACCAGGGTCGGAAGGCTACACCTTC
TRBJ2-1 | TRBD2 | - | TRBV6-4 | CASSGTSGSYNEQFF | TGTGCCAGCTCCGGGACTAGCGGCTCCTACAATGAGCAGTTCTTC
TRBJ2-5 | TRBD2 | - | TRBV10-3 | CAISIGTSGEGETQYF | TGTGCCATCAGTATAGGGACTAGCGGGGAGGGGGAGACCCAGTACTTC
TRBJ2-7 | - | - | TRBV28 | CATKAGDPVGEQYF | TGTGCCACCAAAGCAGGGGACCCTGTCGGGGAGCAGTACTTC
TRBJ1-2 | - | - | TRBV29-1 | CSVEDDRLSGYTF | TGCAGCGTTGAAGACGACAGGTTAAGCGGCTACACCTTC
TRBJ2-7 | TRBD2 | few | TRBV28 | CASSLPGGAGYEQYF | TGTGCCAGCAGTCTCCCCGGGGGGGCGGGCTACGAGCAGTACTTC
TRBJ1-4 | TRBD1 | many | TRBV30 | CAWSVQQGAHNEKLFF | TGTGCCTGGAGTGTACAACAGGGGGCCCATAATGAAAAACTGTTTTTT
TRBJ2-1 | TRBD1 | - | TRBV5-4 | CASSLIGQGFYNEQFF | TGTGCCAGCAGCTTAATCGGACAGGGGTTTTACAATGAGCAGTTCTTC
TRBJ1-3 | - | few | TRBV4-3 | CASSQGTGSGNTIYF | TGCGCCAGCAGCCAAGGCACAGGGTCTGGAAACACCATATATTTT
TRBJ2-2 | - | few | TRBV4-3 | CASSQDREITGELFF | TGCGCCAGCAGCCAAGATCGTGAGATCACCGGGGAGCTGTTTTTT
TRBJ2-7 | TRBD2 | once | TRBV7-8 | CASSLLAGGYEQYF | TGTGCCAGCAGCTTACTTGCGGGAGGCTACGAGCAGTACTTC
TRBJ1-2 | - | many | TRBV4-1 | CASSPSIGGELSNYGYTF | TGCGCCAGCAGCCCATCTATCGGGGGGGAACTTTCTAACTATGGCTACACCTTC
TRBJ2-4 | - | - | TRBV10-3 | CATRAGLAKNIQYF | TGTGCCACCAGGGCCGGTCTAGCCAAAAACATTCAGTACTTC
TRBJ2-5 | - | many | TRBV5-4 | CASSGQGETQYF | TGTGCCAGCAGCGGGCAGGGGGAGACCCAGTACTTC
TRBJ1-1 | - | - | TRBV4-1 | CASSQFSLNTEAFF | TGCGCCAGCAGCCAATTCAGTTTGAACACTGAAGCTTTCTTT
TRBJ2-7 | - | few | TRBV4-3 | CASSHDYRVGPYEQYF | TGCGCCAGCAGCCACGACTACAGGGTTGGTCCCTACGAGCAGTACTTC
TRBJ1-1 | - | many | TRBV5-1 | CASSPRGAWTEAFF | TGTGCCAGCAGCCCTCGAGGGGCTTGGACTGAAGCTTTCTTT
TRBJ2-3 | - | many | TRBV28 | CASRAGVDTQYF | TGTGCCAGCAGAGCAGGGGTGGACACGCAGTATTTT
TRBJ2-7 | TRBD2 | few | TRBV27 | CASSDVTSGSYEQYF | TGTGCCAGCAGTGACGTCACTAGCGGCTCCTACGAGCAGTACTTC
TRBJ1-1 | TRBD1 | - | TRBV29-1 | CSVSTGGNTEAFF | TGCAGCGTTTCGACAGGGGGGAACACTGAAGCTTTCTTT
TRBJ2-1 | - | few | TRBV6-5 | CASSYGGYNEQFF | TGTGCCAGCAGTTACGGAGGATACAATGAGCAGTTCTTC
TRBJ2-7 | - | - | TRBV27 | CASRPRDFSYEQYF | TGTGCCAGCAGACCAAGGGACTTCTCCTACGAGCAGTACTTC
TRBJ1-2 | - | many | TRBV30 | CAWTGFYGYTF | TGTGCCTGGACGGGGTTCTATGGCTACACCTTC
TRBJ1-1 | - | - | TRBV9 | CASSLTASRITEAFF | TGTGCCAGCAGCTTAACAGCCAGCAGGATCACTGAAGCTTTCTTT
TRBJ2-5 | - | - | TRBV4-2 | CASSQGGGKTQYF | TGTGCCAGCAGCCAAGGGGGCGGGAAGACCCAGTACTTC
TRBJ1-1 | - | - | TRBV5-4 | CASSQVHSNKNTEAFF | TGTGCCAGCAGCCAAGTTCACAGCAACAAGAACACTGAAGCTTTCTTT
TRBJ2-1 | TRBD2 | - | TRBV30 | CAWSEGRWREESYNEQFF | TGTGCCTGGAGTGAAGGGAGGTGGCGGGAGGAGAGCTACAATGAGCAGTTCTTC
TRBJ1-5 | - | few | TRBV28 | CASSQTGSNQPQHF | TGTGCCAGCAGCCAAACAGGGTCCAATCAGCCCCAGCATTTT
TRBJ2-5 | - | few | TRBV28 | CASSPGQARQETQYF | TGTGCCAGCAGTCCGGGCCAGGCTCGGCAAGAGACCCAGTACTTC
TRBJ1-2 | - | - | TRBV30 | CAWATGDEGYTF | TGTGCCTGGGCGACGGGCGACGAGGGCTACACCTTC
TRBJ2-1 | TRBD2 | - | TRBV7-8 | CASSHPSGKVNEQFF | TGTGCCAGCAGCCACCCTAGCGGGAAGGTAAATGAGCAGTTCTTC
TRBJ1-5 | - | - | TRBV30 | CAWQGTGSNQPQHF | TGTGCCTGGCAAGGGACCGGCAGCAATCAGCCCCAGCATTTT
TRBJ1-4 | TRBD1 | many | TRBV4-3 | CASSQRAGGFDEKLFF | TGCGCCAGCAGCCAGCGGGCAGGGGGATTCGATGAAAAACTGTTTTTT